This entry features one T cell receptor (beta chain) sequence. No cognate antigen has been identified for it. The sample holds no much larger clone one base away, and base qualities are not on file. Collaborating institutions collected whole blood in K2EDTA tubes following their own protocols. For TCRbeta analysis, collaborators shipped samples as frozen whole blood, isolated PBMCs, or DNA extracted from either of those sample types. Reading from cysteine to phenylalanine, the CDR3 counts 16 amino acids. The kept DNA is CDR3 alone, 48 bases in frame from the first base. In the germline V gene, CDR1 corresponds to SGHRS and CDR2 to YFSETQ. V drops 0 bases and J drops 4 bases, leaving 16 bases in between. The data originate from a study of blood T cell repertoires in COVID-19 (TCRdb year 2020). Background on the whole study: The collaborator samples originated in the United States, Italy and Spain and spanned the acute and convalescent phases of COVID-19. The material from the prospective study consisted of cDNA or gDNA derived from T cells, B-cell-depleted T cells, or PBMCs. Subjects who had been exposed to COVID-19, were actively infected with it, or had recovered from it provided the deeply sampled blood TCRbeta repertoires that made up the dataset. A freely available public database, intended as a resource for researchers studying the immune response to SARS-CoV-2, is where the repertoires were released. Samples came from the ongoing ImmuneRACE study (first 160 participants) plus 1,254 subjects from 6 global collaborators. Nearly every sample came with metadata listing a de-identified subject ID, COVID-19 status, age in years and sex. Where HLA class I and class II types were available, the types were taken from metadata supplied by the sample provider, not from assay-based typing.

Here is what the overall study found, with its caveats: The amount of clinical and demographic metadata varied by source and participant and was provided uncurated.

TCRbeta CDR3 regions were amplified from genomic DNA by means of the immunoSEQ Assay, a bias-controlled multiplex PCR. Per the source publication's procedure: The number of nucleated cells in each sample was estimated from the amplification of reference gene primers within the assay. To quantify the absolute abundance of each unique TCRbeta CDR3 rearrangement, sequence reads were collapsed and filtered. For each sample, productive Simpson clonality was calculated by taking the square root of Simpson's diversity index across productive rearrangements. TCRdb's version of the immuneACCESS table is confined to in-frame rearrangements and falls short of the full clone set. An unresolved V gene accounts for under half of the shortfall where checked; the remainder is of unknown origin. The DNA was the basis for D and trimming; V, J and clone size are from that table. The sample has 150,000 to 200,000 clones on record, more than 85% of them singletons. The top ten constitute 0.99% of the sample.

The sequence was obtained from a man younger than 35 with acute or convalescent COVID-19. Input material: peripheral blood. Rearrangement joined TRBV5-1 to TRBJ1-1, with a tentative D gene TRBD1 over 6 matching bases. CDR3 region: CASSLDGGFSFTEAFF. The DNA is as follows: TGCGCCAGCAGCTTGGATGGGGGCTTTTCGTTCACTGAAGCTTTCTTT.